What follows is one T cell receptor beta chain and its context. Its specificity is unknown. As for the donors, each was a healthy bone marrow donor. PCR amplification relied on 60 Vbeta primers (plus 13 Jbeta primers). Data came from immunoSEQ multiplex PCR; TCRdb stores just in-frame clones and leaves some out. Among around 160,000 clones listed, about 80% were seen once. This entry is derived from a study of cytomegalovirus exposure and HLA in healthy donors. Across the whole study: One earlier analysis, a look at about 179 million T cells, found 100 million to 130 million unique TCR beta sequences. General study findings and limits: In a later analysis, TCR beta V- and J-gene trimming was associated with a missense DCLRE1C variant.

The specimen was PBMCs. The TCR originated in a man aged 18 to 35 in good health and CMV-seropositive.

The CDR3 DNA is TGTGCCAGCAGTTTGTCGCAGGGGTATAGCAATCAGCCCCAGCATTTT. Its protein product is CASSLSQGYSNQPQHF. The chain joins TRBV28 to TRBJ1-5; the D gene is possibly TRBD1 (6 bases). The CDR3 is made up of 16 amino acids. Germline V lookup: CDR1 MDHEN, CDR2 SYDVKM. Trimming shortened V by 3 bases and J by 0 bases, and 12 bases separated the two germline ends.